The entry that follows covers one T cell receptor beta chain sequence. This receptor's antigen is unknown. No base qualities exist here, and no much larger clone lies one base off it. These data come from a study of blood T cell repertoires in COVID-19 (dated by TCRdb to about 2020). With regard to the full study: The collaborator samples originated in the United States, Italy and Spain and spanned the acute and convalescent phases of COVID-19. The material from the prospective study consisted of cDNA or gDNA derived from T cells, B-cell-depleted T cells, or PBMCs. Subjects who had been exposed to COVID-19, were actively infected with it, or had recovered from it provided the deeply sampled blood TCRbeta repertoires that made up the dataset. The repertoires were made available in a free public database intended to serve as a resource for research on the immune response to SARS-CoV-2. The samples were drawn from the first 160 participants of the ongoing ImmuneRACE study and from 1,254 subjects provided by 6 global collaborators. Sample metadata almost always included a de-identified subject ID, COVID-19 status, age in years and sex. Where available, HLA class I and class II types were taken from metadata supplied by the sample provider and were not determined by assay-based typing.

A second Seattle source provided samples from volunteer blood donors who had recovered from COVID-19. Each collaborating institution followed its own protocols to collect whole blood in K2EDTA tubes. For TCRbeta analysis, collaborators shipped samples in one of three forms: frozen whole blood, isolated PBMCs, or DNA extracted from either of those sample types. Paper-wide results and their limitations: The amount of clinical and demographic metadata varied by source and participant and was provided uncurated.

TCRbeta CDR3 regions were amplified from genomic DNA using the immunoSEQ Assay, a bias-controlled multiplex PCR. In the source study's methods: Within the assay, amplification of reference gene primers was used to estimate how many nucleated cells each sample contained. To quantify the absolute abundance of each unique TCRbeta CDR3 rearrangement, sequence reads were collapsed and filtered. For each sample, productive Simpson clonality was calculated as the square root of Simpson's diversity index over productive rearrangements. The source is immuneACCESS, and TCRdb retained only in-frame sequences with V and J called. Part of the clones is not carried over; for the studies checked, unresolved V genes explain less than half of this, and the remainder is unexplained. The V and J calls and clone size were taken over from that table, and D and trimming were inferred from the DNA. The sample table contains 230,000 or so clones; only one count was recorded for 80% to 90% of them. The ten top clones hold about 1.5% of the sample.

The CDR3 holds 13 amino acids from the cysteine to the phenylalanine. The CDR3 DNA has 39 bases and is translated from base 1. According to the germline V gene (reference sequence), CDR1 reads DFQATT and CDR2 reads SNEGSKA. V and J lose 3 bases and 4 bases, and a span of 10 bases separates them. This receptor was taken from a woman in her 40s who had recovered from COVID-19. The sequence links TRBV20-1 to TRBJ1-5, with no confidently assigned D gene. Material for sequencing was peripheral blood. The DNA is as follows: TGCAGTGCTAGTGGGCAGGCTAATCAGCCCCAGCATTTT. This encodes CSASGQANQPQHF.